One sample yielded the 18 T cell receptor beta chains listed below, sequenced in a study of cytomegalovirus exposure and HLA in healthy donors listed by TCRdb under 2017. Receptor amplification or capture employed the immunoSEQ multiplex PCR assay. TCRdb limited this immuneACCESS table to in-frame rearrangements with V and J called. A share of clones is missing; checked studies link under half to unresolved V genes, and the rest is unexplained. A total of roughly 300,000 clones appear in this sample, about nine tenths of them only once. The ten biggest clones cover 0.7% to 0.85% of the sample. The sequenced material came from PBMCs. These receptors were taken from a woman aged 18 to 35 in good health and CMV-seronegative.

J is TRBJ2-7 and V is TRBV4-2; D is ambiguous. V lost 0 bases, J lost 5 bases, and 14 bases lay in between. CDR3 size: 15 residues. In germline, CDR1 is LGHNA, CDR2 YNFKEQ. The DNA of the CDR3 is TGTGCCAGCAGCCAAGAGGTGGCACCACCAAACGAGCAGTACTTC. This translates into CASSQEVAPPNEQYF.

The rearrangement links TRBV9 to TRBJ1-2; D not resolved. CDR3 size: 13 residues. The germline gives CDR1 SGDLS, CDR2 YYNGEE. Trimming stripped 4 bases from V and 0 bases from J, with 7 bases between. Here the CDR3 reads CASSNTANYGYTF. CDR3 DNA: TGTGCCAGCAGCAATACAGCTAACTATGGCTACACCTTC.

The rearrangement links TRBV10-3 to TRBJ1-5; the D gene is possibly TRBD1 (5 bases). Deletions cut 4 bases from V and 1 base from J, with 8 bases between. CDR1 ENHRY and CDR2 SYGVKD come from the germline V gene. This CDR3 region has 14 residues. CDR3 in amino acids: CAISGGDSNQPQHF. The CDR3, as DNA: TGTGCCATCAGTGGGGGGGACAGCAATCAGCCCCAGCATTTT.

This clone came up many times. The gene calls are TRBV5-1 and TRBJ1-1, with 8 bases matching TRBD1. The CDR3 has 17 amino acids. Losses at the gene ends were 0 bases for V and 0 bases for J; bases not matched to a gene: 7. The germline V gene has CDR1 SGHRS and CDR2 YFSETQ. The CDR3, as DNA: TGCGCCAGCAGCTTGGGTCAGGGGGCGCACATGAACACTGAAGCTTTCTTT. Protein: CASSLGQGAHMNTEAFF.

The V gene is TRBV6-5, the J gene TRBJ2-2; perhaps TRBD1 as D (5 bases). Between the trimmed V and J ends, which lost 6 bases and 5 bases, there was a span of 10 bases. CDR1 MNHEY and CDR2 SVGAGI come from the germline V gene. CDR3 length: 13 residues. This chain's CDR3 is CASREPGTGELFF. In DNA form, the CDR3 reads TGTGCCAGCAGGGAACCAGGGACCGGGGAGCTGTTTTTT.

This clone was seen just once. This chain links TRBV6-1 with TRBJ2-5; D is possibly TRBD1 (8 bases). Trimming shortened V by 4 bases and J by 7 bases, and 19 bases separated the two germline ends. Germline V gene sequence: CDR1 MNHNS, CDR2 SASEGT. The CDR3 is 15 residues long. The chain's CDR3 is CASSAKYRGGRTQYF. The DNA of the CDR3 is TGTGCCAGCAGTGCAAAATACAGGGGGGGAAGGACCCAGTACTTC.

The chain has TRBV9 and TRBJ1-2; D may be TRBD1 (5 bases). Germline V gene sequence: CDR1 SGDLS, CDR2 YYNGEE. Trimming cost V 3 bases and J 4 bases, with 13 bases left between them. The CDR3 totals 14 residues. CDR3 nucleotide sequence: TGTGCCAGCAGCGCCACAACAGGTTTCTATGGCTACACCTTC. It yields the protein CASSATTGFYGYTF.

This clone was seen just once. CDR3 region: CASSLLRSSGNTIYF. The CDR3 DNA reads TGTGCCAGCAGTTTACTACGGAGCTCTGGAAACACCATATATTTT. This chain joins TRBV28 and TRBJ1-3; D not certain. The CDR3 consists of 15 residues. Germline CDR1 reads MDHEN; CDR2 reads SYDVKM. V dropped 2 bases and J dropped 0 bases, with 8 bases sitting between them.

V gene TRBV28 combines with J gene TRBJ2-7, with D maybe TRBD1 (5 bases). V shed 1 base and J shed 1 base, with 11 bases lying between them. Germline CDR1 MDHEN, CDR2 SYDVKM. The CDR3 runs to 15 residues. The CDR3 sequence is CASSLLGQGSYEQYF. The CDR3 DNA is TGTGCCAGCAGTTTATTGGGCCAGGGTTCCTACGAGCAGTACTTC. Combining the CDR3 with reference TRBV28 and TRBJ2-7 gives the whole variable domain DVKVTQSSRYLVKRTGEKVFLECVQDMDHENMFWYRQDPGLGLRLIYFSYDVKMKEKGDIPEGYSVSREKKERFSLILESASTNQTSMYLCASSLLGQGSYEQYFGPGTRLTVT.

The chain uses TRBV6-5 and TRBJ2-7, with a weak D call TRBD2 (6 bases). Between the trimmed V and J ends, which lost 7 bases and 5 bases, there was a span of 18 bases. Germline CDR1 reads MNHEY; CDR2 reads SVGAGI. The CDR3 is 14 amino acids. The CDR3 loop reads CASTGVEGFDEQYF. CDR3 in DNA: TGTGCCAGCACGGGGGTGGAGGGGTTCGACGAGCAGTACTTC.

This clone appeared a single time. The V call is TRBV9, the J call TRBJ1-2, with 10 bases that match TRBD1. The CDR3 has 15 residues. Germline V gene lookup returns CDR1 SGDLS and CDR2 YYNGEE. The J segment lost 4 bases and the V segment lost 2 bases, leaving 5 bases of the junction unmatched. DNA for the CDR3: TGTGCCAGCAGCGTGGGGACAGGGGAAGTCTATGGCTACACCTTC. It codes for CASSVGTGEVYGYTF.

The V call is TRBV11-1, the J call TRBJ2-5; D gene unclear. The germline V gene has CDR1 SGHAT and CDR2 FQDESV (reference sequence). The CDR3 contains 13 residues. The V end lost 3 bases, the J end lost 0 bases, and 5 bases lay between the germline ends. CDR3 loop: CASSFGHQETQYF. The CDR3 nucleotides read TGTGCCAGCAGCTTTGGGCACCAAGAGACCCAGTACTTC. Variable domain in full (rest from reference TRBV11-1 and TRBJ2-5): EAEVAQSPRYKITEKSQAVAFWCDPISGHATLYWYRQILGQGPELLVQFQDESVVDDSQLPKDRFSAERLKGVDSTLKIQPAELGDSAMYLCASSFGHQETQYFGPGTRLLVL.

The chain combines TRBV30 with TRBJ2-3; the D gene is possibly TRBD1 (5 bases). This CDR3 contains 14 residues. In germline, CDR1 is GTSNPN, CDR2 SVGIG (reference sequence). V was pared by 2 bases and J by 2 bases, with 11 bases between. Here the CDR3 DNA reads TGTGCCTGGAGTCCCGACAGCGACACAGATACGCAGTATTTT. Its protein is CAWSPDSDTDTQYF. The variable domain in full, with the rest retrieved from reference TRBV30 and TRBJ2-3, is SQTIHQWPATLVQPVGSPLSLECTVEGTSNPNLYWYRQAAGRGLQLLFYSVGIGQISSEVPQNLSASRPQDRQFILSSKKLLLSDSGFYLCAWSPDSDTDTQYFGPGTRLTVL.

The chain employs TRBV18 and TRBJ2-7; 7 bases align to TRBD2. This CDR3 is 15 amino acids long. Germline CDR1 reads KGHSH; CDR2 reads LQKENI. Unmatched junction bases numbered 8, after V lost 4 bases and J lost 2 bases. As DNA, the CDR3 is TGTGCCAGCTCACGGACCCGGGGGGAGGCCTACGAGCAGTACTTC. The encoded protein is CASSRTRGEAYEQYF.

V usage is TRBV27 and J usage is TRBJ2-1, with 7 bases identical to TRBD2. CDR1 is MNHEY and CDR2 is SMNVEV in the germline V gene (reference sequence). Germline trimming cut 2 bases from V and 1 base from J; bases unmatched to any gene: 2. The CDR3 is 15 residues long. In DNA, the CDR3 is TGTGCCAGCAGTTTACGGGGAGGGTCCTACAATGAGCAGTTCTTC. This translates into CASSLRGGSYNEQFF.

The chain recombines TRBV6-6 with TRBJ2-2; possible D gene TRBD1, 6 bases. Germline V gene sequence: CDR1 MNHNY, CDR2 SVGAGI (reference sequence). The CDR3 has 12 amino acids. The germline V and J ends were trimmed by 7 bases and 5 bases, with 8 bases remaining between them. The CDR3: CASTQGTGELFF. The CDR3 DNA reads as TGTGCCAGCACCCAGGGGACCGGGGAGCTGTTTTTT.

This chain uses TRBV4-1 with TRBJ1-2, with D possibly matching TRBD1 (6 bases). The CDR3 is made up of 15 amino acids. The germline V and J ends were trimmed by 1 base and 5 bases, with 14 bases remaining between them. Per germline, CDR1 MGHRA and CDR2 YSYEKL. The CDR3, as DNA: TGCGCCAGCAGCCAAGGCCCGGGGACACTGTATGGCTACACCTTC. It codes for CASSQGPGTLYGYTF.

V gene TRBV11-2 combines with J gene TRBJ2-5; maybe TRBD2 (6 bases). The germline V gene has CDR1 SGHAT and CDR2 FQNNGV. Trimming removed 2 bases at V and 5 bases at J, with 9 bases between. CDR3 length equals 13 residues. The CDR3 sequence is CASSLSREETQYF. Here the CDR3 DNA reads TGTGCCAGCAGCTTATCTCGGGAGGAGACCCAGTACTTC. Using reference TRBV11-2 and TRBJ2-5 for the parts outside the CDR3, the full variable domain is EAGVAQSPRYKIIEKRQSVAFWCNPISGHATLYWYQQILGQGPKLLIQFQNNGVVDDSQLPKDRFSAERLKGVDSTLKIQPAKLEDSAVYLCASSLSREETQYFGPGTRLLVL.